A single sample is the source of the 10 T cell receptor beta chains below, sequenced in a study of metastatic and nonmetastatic thyroid tumors. Thyroid surgery had not been preceded by any treatment in any patient. TCRdb re-called the PCR reads with MiXCR. The repertoire includes about 16,000 clones, roughly 32% of them detected once, and 7% to 8.5% sits in the top ten. Sequenced material: tumor tissue. The source of these receptors is a female donor with papillary thyroid cancer or a benign thyroid nodule (not recorded which). Some clones in this sample may be carry-over from other donors' samples.

This clone was detected only once. The chain carries TRBV9 and TRBJ1-1, with no clear D. Germline CDR1 SGDLS, CDR2 YYNGEE. The V end lost 0 bases, the J end lost 5 bases, and 11 bases lay between the germline ends. The CDR3 totals 14 residues. CDR3 sequence reads: CASSVGEVRTEAFF. CDR3 nucleotides: TGTGCCAGCAGCGTAGGGGAGGTCAGGACTGAAGCTTTCTTT.

The chain combines TRBV20-1 with TRBJ2-1; TRBD2 matches at 9 bases. This CDR3 comprises 13 residues. Germline CDR1 is DFQATT and CDR2 is SNEGSKA (reference sequence). The V and J ends lost 3 bases and 8 bases, in that order; junction bases with no gene match: 5. The CDR3 protein is CSARQGGRDEQFF. The CDR3, as DNA: TGCAGTGCTAGGCAGGGCGGGAGGGATGAGCAGTTCTTC.

The chain uses TRBV2 and TRBJ1-2; D ambiguous. This CDR3 has 13 residues. The V end lost 7 bases, the J end lost 3 bases, and 12 bases lay between the germline ends. CDR1 is SNHLY, CDR2 FYNNEI, per germline. The DNA of the CDR3 is TGTGCCAGCACGCCCAGCCCGGACTATGGCTACACCTTC. Protein: CASTPSPDYGYTF.

This clone is medium-sized in the sample. The chain is built from TRBV9 and TRBJ1-2; a weak D match, TRBD1 (5 bases). V was pared by 4 bases and J by 5 bases, with 15 bases between. The length of the CDR3 is 14 residues. In germline, CDR1 is SGDLS, CDR2 YYNGEE. The CDR3, as DNA: TGTGCCAGCAGCCCGAAAGGGTGGGGGTATGGCTACACCTTC. Its translation is CASSPKGWGYGYTF.

This clone was detected a few times. The CDR3 here is CASWVGGYEQYF. The CDR3 nucleotides read TGTGCCAGCTGGGTAGGGGGCTACGAGCAGTACTTC. The chain recombines TRBV6-1 with TRBJ2-7; maybe TRBD1 (6 bases). Trimming left V 8 bases short and J 3 bases short, with 11 bases between. CDR1 and CDR2 (germline): MNHNS, SASEGT. The CDR3 covers 12 residues.

This clone was observed a handful of times. This rearrangement joins TRBV6-1 to TRBJ2-1; 7 bases are shared with TRBD2. This CDR3 region has 15 residues. CDR1 and CDR2 (germline): MNHNS, SASEGT. V shed 1 base, J shed 3 bases, and the junction held 3 bases outside the gene matches. CDR3 sequence (DNA): TGTGCCAGCAGTGAAGAAGCGGGAATCTACAATGAGCAGTTCTTC. Encoded protein: CASSEEAGIYNEQFF.

In its sample, this clone is medium-sized. The V and J genes are TRBV12-3 or TRBV12-4 and TRBJ1-5; D not resolved. Trimming shortened V by 7 bases and J by 11 bases, and 18 bases separated the two germline ends. CDR3 length: 13 residues. The CDR3 protein is CASTILGITAQHF. The CDR3 DNA sequence: TGTGCCAGCACCATCTTAGGGATCACGGCCCAGCATTTT.

This clone was recorded many times. The DNA of the CDR3 is TGCGCCAGCAGCCAACGACGGGGGTTAGGAGAGCAGTACTTC. It encodes CASSQRRGLGEQYF. The chain recombines TRBV4-1 with TRBJ2-7; possible D gene TRBD2, 6 bases. V lost 2 bases and J lost 7, with 15 bases in between. The length of the CDR3 is 14 residues. Germline CDR1 and CDR2: MGHRA and YSYEKL.

J is TRBJ2-7 and V is TRBV30, with 7 bases aligning to TRBD1. V gave up 3 bases and J gave up 6 bases; unmatched junction bases: 5. Germline assignment: CDR1 GTSNPN and CDR2 SVGIG (reference sequence). This CDR3 contains 12 residues. CDR3 sequence: CAWSPGGSEQYF. In DNA form, the CDR3 reads TGTGCCTGGAGCCCAGGGGGATCCGAGCAGTACTTC.

The rearrangement joins TRBV6-2 or TRBV6-3 to TRBJ2-3; tentatively, D is TRBD2 (6 bases). V was clipped by 5 bases and J by 0 bases, with 12 bases between them. The germline gives CDR1 MNHEY, CDR2 SVGEGT. This CDR3 has 15 residues. The CDR3: CASSPAGRSTDTQYF. CDR3 in DNA: TGTGCCAGCAGTCCCGCGGGGAGGAGCACAGATACGCAGTATTTT.